This TCR beta chain was documented in a study of T-cell reconstitution after alpha-beta-depleted transplantation in children. This sample's TCRbeta library carried unique molecular identifier barcodes. A single record per CDR3 protein comes from TCRdb applying MiXCR to the PCR reads. The data show about 600,000 distinct CDR3 sequences, more than 20% seen once. This clonotype was seen many times. Its target is not known. Broader study findings: T-cell counts and diversity at one year post-transplant came mainly from newly produced T cells. Roughly two months post-transplant, alpha-beta T cells reportedly originated from several hundred graft clones that had expanded.

This receptor was taken from a boy in the first two years of life who had a stem cell transplant for acute myeloid leukemia, so the T cells may come from the graft donor. The sample consisted of PBMCs, mostly from graft donor cells, taken 360 days after TCRalphabeta/CD19-depleted stem cell transplant.

Here the CDR3 reads CASSLFPGQETQYF. CDR3 DNA: TGTGCCAGCAGTTTATTTCCGGGGCAAGAGACCCAGTACTTC. The chain joins TRBV28 to TRBJ2-5; tentatively, D is TRBD2 (5 bases). V shed 1 base and J shed 2 bases, with 8 bases lying between them. This CDR3 has 14 residues. Germline lookup yields CDR1 MDHEN and CDR2 SYDVKM.